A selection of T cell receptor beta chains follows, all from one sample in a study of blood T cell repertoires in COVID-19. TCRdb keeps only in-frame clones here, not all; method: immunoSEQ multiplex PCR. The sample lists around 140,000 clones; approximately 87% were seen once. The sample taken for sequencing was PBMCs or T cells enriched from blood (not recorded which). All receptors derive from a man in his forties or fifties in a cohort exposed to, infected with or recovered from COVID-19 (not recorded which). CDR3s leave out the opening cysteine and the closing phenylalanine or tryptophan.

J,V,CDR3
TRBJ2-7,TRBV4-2,ASSQEVRGSGGEQY
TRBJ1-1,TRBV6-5,ASAHQGAYTEAF
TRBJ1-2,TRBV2,ASRVTRTAGEGYT
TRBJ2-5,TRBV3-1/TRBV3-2,ASSNRGHETQY
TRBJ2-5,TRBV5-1,ASSLGSLAGVAGETQY
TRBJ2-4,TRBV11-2,ASSLTPAKNIQY
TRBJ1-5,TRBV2,ASAVGGGNQPQH
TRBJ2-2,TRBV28,ASRLAARTGELF
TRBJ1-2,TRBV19,ATRSPRQGLDYGYT
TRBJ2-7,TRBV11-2,ASSTGQVYEQY
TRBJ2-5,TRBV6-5,ASNLGTGGETQY
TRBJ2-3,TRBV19,ASSITGGTDTQY
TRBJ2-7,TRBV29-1,SVEGTGTEQY
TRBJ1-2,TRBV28,ASRGQVPYGYT
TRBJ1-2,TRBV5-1,ASSPGGSPYGYT
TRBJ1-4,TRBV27,ASGWDVAPNEKLF
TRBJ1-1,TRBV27,ASCLGGNTEAF
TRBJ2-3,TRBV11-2,ASSLDAADTQY
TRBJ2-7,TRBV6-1,ASSDRLVDEQY
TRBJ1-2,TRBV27,ASSLDRGGYGYT
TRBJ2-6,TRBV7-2,ARRQGKSSGANVLT
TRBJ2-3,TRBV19,ASSIGTSLPDTQY
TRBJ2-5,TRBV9,ASSVEEGETQY
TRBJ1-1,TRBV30,AWWETGGAEMNTEAF
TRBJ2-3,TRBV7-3,ASSPRQGDTDTQY
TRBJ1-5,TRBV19,ASLEGRGTVNQPQH
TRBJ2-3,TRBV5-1,ASSLAGQGADTQY
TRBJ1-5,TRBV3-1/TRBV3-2,ASSTTDVHETQPQH
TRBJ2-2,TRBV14,ASSHLTGWNTGELF
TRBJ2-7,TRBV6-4,ASSGPTSGGYEQY
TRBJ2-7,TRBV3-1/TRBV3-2,ASSRTNSYEQY
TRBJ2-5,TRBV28,ASSRRGTQETQY
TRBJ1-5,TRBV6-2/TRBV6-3,ASSYLSGGQPQH
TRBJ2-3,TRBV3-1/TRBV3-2,ASSQDGLAGNTDTQY
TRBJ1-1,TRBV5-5,ASSSGQQNTEAF
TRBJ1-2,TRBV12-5,ASGPGGGLYGYT
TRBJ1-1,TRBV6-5,ASSYGGFTEAF
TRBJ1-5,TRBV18,ASSPGQGPPQPQH
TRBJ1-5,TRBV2,ASSEGAATYQPQH
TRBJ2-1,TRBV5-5,ASSASGGARYNEQF
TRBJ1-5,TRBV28,ASSLPSGNQPQH
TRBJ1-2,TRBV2,ASIGPVVNYGYT
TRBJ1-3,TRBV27,ASSPSTGLGNTIY
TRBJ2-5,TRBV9,ASTKDSLGETQY
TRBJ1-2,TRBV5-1,ASSPTGDYGYT
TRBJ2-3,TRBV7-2,ASSFLSGTSTDTQY
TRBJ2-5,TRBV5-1,ASSRVAANQETQY
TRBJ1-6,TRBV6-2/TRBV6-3,ASSFRPSSGSPLH
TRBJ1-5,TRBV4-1,ASSQAPRRAPSNQPQH
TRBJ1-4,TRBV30,AWSVRDSEKLF
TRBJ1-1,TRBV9,ASSVWDRGPGEAF
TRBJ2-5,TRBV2,ASSEAPSGEETQY